This TCR beta chain was recorded in a study of regulatory T cells in long-lasting Graves disease. Sequencing libraries for TCR beta were prepared with iRepertoire HTBI primers and Arm-PCR of CDR3 regions. TCRdb redid the calling of the multiplex PCR reads with MiXCR, one entry per CDR3 protein. The sample has about 470,000 distinct CDR3 sequences; less than 25% are singletons. Overall study results and limits: The study found TRBV28, TRBJ1-2 and TRBJ2-5 favored in persistent disease. Comparison showed that persistent patients shared more public clonotypes (about 2,600) than new patients (approximately 930).

Described time point: persistent/refractory GD, antithyroid drugs over 5 years with positive TRAb. PBMC-extracted RNA yielded the TCR library. Remarks on this clonotype: Its specificity is unknown.

V was clipped by 4 bases and J by 5 bases; unmatched bases: 8. Per the germline V gene, CDR1 is MNHNS and CDR2 is SASEGT. CDR3 length equals 15 residues. The chain combines TRBV6-1 with TRBJ2-7; the match to TRBD1 covers 10 bases. This material consisted of peripheral blood mononuclear cells (PBMCs), taken when the disease was refractory, from a patient treated with antithyroid drugs. This receptor was obtained from a female donor with Graves disease. The CDR3 loop reads CASSARQGANNEQYF. In nucleotides, the CDR3 is TGTGCCAGCAGTGCACGACAGGGGGCGAATAACGAGCAGTACTTC.